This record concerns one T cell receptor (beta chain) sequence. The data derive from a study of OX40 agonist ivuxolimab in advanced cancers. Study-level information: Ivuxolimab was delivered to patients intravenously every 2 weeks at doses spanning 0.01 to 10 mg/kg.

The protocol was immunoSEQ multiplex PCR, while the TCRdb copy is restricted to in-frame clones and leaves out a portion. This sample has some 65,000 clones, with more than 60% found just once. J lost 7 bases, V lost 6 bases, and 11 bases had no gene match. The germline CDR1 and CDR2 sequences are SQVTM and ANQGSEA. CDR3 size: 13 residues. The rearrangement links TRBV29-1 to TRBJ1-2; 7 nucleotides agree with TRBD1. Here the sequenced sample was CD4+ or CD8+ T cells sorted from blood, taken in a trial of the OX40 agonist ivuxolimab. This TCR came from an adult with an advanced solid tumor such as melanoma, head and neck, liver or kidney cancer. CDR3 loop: CSVGGDSQAGYTF. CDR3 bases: TGCAGCGTGGGCGGGGACAGCCAGGCTGGCTACACCTTC.